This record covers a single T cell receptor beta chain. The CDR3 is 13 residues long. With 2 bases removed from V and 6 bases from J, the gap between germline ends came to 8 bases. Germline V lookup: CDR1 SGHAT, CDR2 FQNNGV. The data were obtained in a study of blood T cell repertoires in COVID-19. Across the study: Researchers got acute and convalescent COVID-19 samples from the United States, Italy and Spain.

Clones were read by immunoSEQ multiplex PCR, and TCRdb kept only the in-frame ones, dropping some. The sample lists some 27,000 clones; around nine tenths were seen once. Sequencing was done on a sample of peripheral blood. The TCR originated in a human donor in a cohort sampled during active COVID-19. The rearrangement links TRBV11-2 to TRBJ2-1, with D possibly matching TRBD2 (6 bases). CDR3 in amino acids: CASSLKLANEQFF. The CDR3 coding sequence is TGTGCCAGCAGCTTAAAACTAGCCAATGAGCAGTTCTTC.